This note documents a single T cell receptor beta chain sequence. The antigen remains undetermined. This record belongs to a study of resident and recirculating memory T cells in vitiligo. The study's findings and limits: Clonality differed among vitiligo lesions, with no unique dominant clone. Non-conserved TCRs across sites and patients suggested distinct clones per lesion.

Sequencing was performed with immunoSEQ multiplex PCR; in TCRdb, only in-frame clones are kept and a portion is missing. The data show 72,000 or so clones, 92% seen once. Stable patients also lacked confetti depigmentation, a sign of active vitiligo. This receptor was identified in a male donor with vitiligo. The sample consisted of blood.

Here the CDR3 DNA reads TGTGCCAGCAGTTTATTGATCGGTAGCGGGAGAAGTAATGAGCAGTTCTTC. Its translation is CASSLLIGSGRSNEQFF. This sequence joins TRBV27 and TRBJ2-1; 9 positions match TRBD2. The germline gives CDR1 MNHEY, CDR2 SMNVEV (reference sequence). V gave up 1 base and J gave up 7 bases; unmatched junction bases: 11. The CDR3 has 17 amino acids.